These 28 T cell receptor beta chains originate from one sample sequenced in a study of T cell responses to AZD1222 COVID-19 vaccine (dated by TCRdb to about 2021). Libraries were prepared through the immunoSEQ multiplex PCR assay. The source is immuneACCESS, and TCRdb retained only in-frame sequences with V and J called. Part of the clones is not carried over; for the studies checked, unresolved V genes explain less than half of this, and the remainder is unexplained. Within this sample are 90,000 to 120,000 clones, with roughly 91% of them counted one time only. The top ten constitute 16% of the sample. The time point label here, explained by the study, means: baseline before first vaccination. Sequenced material: peripheral blood, taken on day 0 of AZD1222 vaccination. The receptors here all came from an adult in good health.

The chain carries TRBV4-2 and TRBJ1-6; 7 positions agree with TRBD1. The CDR3 contains 16 residues. The V gene end was trimmed by 4 bases and the J gene end by 6 bases; junction bases not matched to a gene: 9. The germline V gene encodes CDR1 LGHNA and CDR2 YNFKEQ. CDR3 sequence (DNA): TGTGCCAGCAGCCCAGGTCAGGGACAGTCTAATTCACCCCTCCACTTT. It codes for CASSPGQGQSNSPLHF.

This chain connects TRBV5-5 to TRBJ1-1, with D unresolved. CDR3 size: 14 residues. Looked up from germline, CDR1 is SGHKS and CDR2 is YYEKEE (reference sequence). Trimming removed 2 bases at V and 2 bases at J, with 10 bases between. This chain's CDR3 is CASSFVAQNTEAFF. Here the CDR3 DNA reads TGTGCCAGCAGCTTCGTAGCGCAAAACACTGAAGCTTTCTTT.

J is TRBJ1-6 and V is TRBV19; the D is unclear. V dropped 6 bases and J dropped 7 bases, with 10 bases sitting between them. This CDR3 region has 13 residues. Per germline, CDR1 LNHDA and CDR2 SQIVND (reference sequence). CDR3 sequence reads: CASRAQINSPLHF. CDR3 nucleotide sequence: TGTGCCAGTAGGGCCCAGATCAATTCACCCCTCCACTTT.

This chain joins TRBV29-1 and TRBJ1-1; TRBD1 might be the D (5 bases). Germline V gene data show CDR1 as SQVTM and CDR2 as ANQGSEA. The ends were cut back, 8 bases at V and 4 bases at J, with 17 bases in the middle. CDR3 length: 13 residues. The CDR3 is CSRPGGRGTEAFF. The CDR3 DNA reads as TGCAGCCGACCGGGGGGTAGGGGCACTGAAGCTTTCTTT.

The genes are TRBV2 and TRBJ2-4, with TRBD2 as a possible D gene (6 bases). CDR1 is SNHLY and CDR2 is FYNNEI in the germline V gene. This CDR3 has 15 residues. Between the trimmed V and J ends, which lost 5 bases and 3 bases, there was a span of 14 bases. CDR3 bases: TGTGCCAGCAGTCGTCCGTCAGCGGGCAAAAACATTCAGTACTTC. Translating it yields CASSRPSAGKNIQYF.

The chain joins TRBV6-6 to TRBJ1-2; 8 bases line up with TRBD1. Looked up from germline, CDR1 is MNHNY and CDR2 is SVGAGI (reference sequence). Unmatched junction bases numbered 12, after V lost 6 bases and J lost 6 bases. The CDR3 consists of 15 residues. CDR3 in amino acids: CASSIGQGGGDGYTF. CDR3 coding DNA: TGTGCCAGCAGCATAGGACAGGGTGGGGGCGATGGCTACACCTTC.

V is TRBV18 and J is TRBJ2-1; 9 bases agree with TRBD1. V gave up 2 bases and J gave up 9 bases; unmatched junction bases: 5. The CDR3 has 14 residues. Germline assignment: CDR1 KGHSH and CDR2 LQKENI. The CDR3 nucleotides are TGTGCCAGCTCACCAGGGACAGGGCGTGGTGAGCAGTTCTTC. This codes for CASSPGTGRGEQFF.

This chain uses TRBV4-2 with TRBJ1-2; D might be TRBD1 (5 bases). The CDR3 sequence is 16 residues long. Germline V gives CDR1 LGHNA, CDR2 YNFKEQ. Trimming cost V 3 bases and J 3 bases, with 17 bases left between them. CDR3 in amino acids: CASSQAQGDPHYGYTF. The CDR3 region has the DNA TGTGCCAGCAGCCAGGCCCAGGGTGACCCCCACTATGGCTACACCTTC.

The gene calls are TRBV5-1 and TRBJ2-1; 7 bases match TRBD1. This CDR3 is built from 12 residues. CDR1 is SGHRS and CDR2 is YFSETQ in the germline V gene. With V trimmed by 0 bases and J by 9 bases, 0 bases remained unmatched. This CDR3 is CASSLDRGEQFF. The DNA of the CDR3 is TGCGCCAGCAGCTTGGACAGGGGTGAGCAGTTCTTC.

This clone was observed a single time. This rearrangement joins TRBV7-9 to TRBJ2-1, with a weak D call TRBD1 (5 bases). The CDR3 totals 14 residues. CDR1 SEHNR and CDR2 FQNEAQ come from the germline V gene (reference sequence). The V end was cut by 3 bases, the J end by 4 bases, with 10 bases between. CDR3 in DNA: TGTGCCAGCAGCTTGACACAGGTTTACAATGAGCAGTTCTTC. This encodes CASSLTQVYNEQFF.

This chain links TRBV30 with TRBJ2-7, with 14 bases aligning to TRBD2. The J segment lost 2 bases and the V segment lost 1 base, leaving 1 base of the junction unmatched. Per the germline V gene, CDR1 is GTSNPN and CDR2 is SVGIG (reference sequence). The CDR3 is made up of 15 amino acids. The CDR3 nucleotides are TGTGCCTGGAGTGCGGGACTAGCGGGAGCCTACGAGCAGTACTTC. This sequence encodes CAWSAGLAGAYEQYF.

This clone was observed a single time. The CDR3 nucleotides read TGTGCCACCAGTGACCCGTCTCAAGAGACCCAGTACTTC. Translating gives CATSDPSQETQYF. The rearrangement links TRBV24-1 to TRBJ2-5; the D is unclear. Trimming took off 4 bases at V and 2 bases at J, with 7 bases between the two ends. CDR3 length: 13 residues. Germline lookup yields CDR1 KGHDR and CDR2 SFDVKD.

This chain connects TRBV7-9 to TRBJ1-4; D not resolved. Per the germline V gene, CDR1 is SEHNR and CDR2 is FQNEAQ (reference sequence). CDR3 length equals 13 residues. The V end was cut by 10 bases, the J end by 4 bases, with 13 bases between. CDR3 region: CATPGLVNEKLFF. The CDR3 DNA reads as TGTGCCACCCCGGGCCTTGTTAATGAAAAACTGTTTTTT.

This sequence joins TRBV19 and TRBJ2-3; 8 nucleotides line up with TRBD1. Trimming removed 10 bases from V and 3 bases from J; junction bases left unmatched: 6. The CDR3 totals 13 residues. Per germline, CDR1 LNHDA and CDR2 SQIVND (reference sequence). This CDR3 is CAITDRATDTQYF. The CDR3, as DNA: TGTGCCATAACGGACAGGGCGACAGATACGCAGTATTTT.

This clone was observed a handful of times. The rearrangement uses TRBV25-1 and TRBJ2-7; no reliable D call. CDR1 MGHDK and CDR2 SYGVNS come from the germline V gene. V lost 3 bases and J lost 0, with 9 bases in between. This CDR3 is 14 amino acids long. The CDR3 DNA sequence: TGTGCCAGCAGTGAGACGGCCCACTCCTACGAGCAGTACTTC. It codes for CASSETAHSYEQYF.

DNA of the CDR3: TGTGCCAGCAGCGTAGAGACTAGCGGGCAGACCGGGGAGCTGTTTTTT. This translates into CASSVETSGQTGELFF. The chain links TRBV9 to TRBJ2-2; 10 positions agree with TRBD2. V was pared by 0 bases and J by 5 bases, with 4 bases of the junction left unmatched. Germline CDR1 is SGDLS and CDR2 is YYNGEE. This CDR3 is 16 amino acids long.

The chain links TRBV3-1 (or the pseudogene TRBV3-2) to TRBJ1-5; D is unresolved. The germline V gene has CDR1 LGHDT and CDR2 YNNKEL (reference sequence). V was pared by 3 bases and J by 7 bases, with 10 bases between. The CDR3 has 13 residues. DNA for the CDR3: TGTGCCAGCAGCCAGACCCCCGTGCAGCCCCAGCATTTT. Translating it yields CASSQTPVQPQHF.

This chain uses TRBV13 with TRBJ2-3; D call uncertain. Germline values: CDR1 PRHDT, CDR2 FYEKMQ (reference sequence). V gave up 5 bases and J gave up 5 bases, with 8 bases separating them. This CDR3 region has 12 residues. Here the CDR3 DNA reads TGTGCCAGCAGCGGAATAAAAGATACGCAGTATTTT. This translates into CASSGIKDTQYF.

The chain is built from TRBV7-9 and TRBJ2-1; 8 bases fit TRBD1. V dropped 4 bases and J dropped 6; count of bases not matched to a gene: 8. CDR3 length: 15 residues. Germline V CDR1 and CDR2: SEHNR, FQNEAQ (reference sequence). The CDR3 is CASSSGQVMGNEQFF. The DNA of the CDR3 is TGTGCCAGCAGCTCGGGACAGGTGATGGGCAATGAGCAGTTCTTC.

V is TRBV28 and J is TRBJ1-2, with 8 bases aligning to TRBD1. The CDR3 loop spans 15 amino acids. Germline CDR1 and CDR2: MDHEN and SYDVKM. Losses at the gene ends were 6 bases for V and 2 bases for J; bases not matched to a gene: 8. The CDR3 protein is CASSRTGTGNYGYTF. CDR3 bases: TGTGCCAGCAGCAGAACCGGGACAGGAAACTATGGCTACACCTTC.

This clone was detected a few times. V is TRBV6-4 and J is TRBJ1-2; unclear D gene. The germline gives CDR1 MRHNA, CDR2 SNTAGT. V lost 2 bases, J lost 5 bases, and 12 bases lay in between. The CDR3 is 14 amino acids. CDR3 loop: CASSDEEGSYGYTF. The CDR3 DNA reads TGTGCCAGCAGTGACGAGGAGGGTTCGTATGGCTACACCTTC.

This clone was seen a single time. The chain employs TRBV11-3 and TRBJ1-3, with D unclear. Germline loops: CDR1 SGHNT, CDR2 YENEEA. V was trimmed by 2 bases and J by 0 bases, leaving 14 bases between them. The CDR3 length is 17 residues. The CDR3 sequence: CASSLTPGSFSGNTIYF. Here the CDR3 DNA reads TGTGCCAGCAGCTTAACACCTGGCAGCTTCTCTGGAAACACCATATATTTT. The entire variable domain, with the rest obtained from reference TRBV11-3 and TRBJ1-3, is as follows: EAGVVQSPRYKIIEKKQPVAFWCNPISGHNTLYWYLQNLGQGPELLIRYENEEAVDDSQLPKDRFSAERLKGVDSTLKIQPAELGDSAVYLCASSLTPGSFSGNTIYFGEGSWLTVV.

This clone was detected once. The chain couples TRBV3-1 (or the pseudogene TRBV3-2) to TRBJ2-1; 9 bases are shared with TRBD1. Germline CDR1 reads LGHDT; CDR2 reads YNNKEL (reference sequence). With V trimmed by 4 bases and J by 1 base, 5 bases remained unmatched. The CDR3 runs 16 residues. The CDR3 nucleotides read TGTGCCAGCAGCCCTCCGACAGGGGGATCCTACAATGAGCAGTTCTTC. Its protein is CASSPPTGGSYNEQFF.

Here the CDR3 DNA reads TGCGCCAGCGGCTCCGGGACACCAAATTCACCCCTCCACTTT. As protein: CASGSGTPNSPLHF. V usage is TRBV5-1 and J usage is TRBJ1-6, with D maybe TRBD1 (6 bases). Trimming left V 7 bases short and J 7 bases short, with 15 bases between. The germline V gene encodes CDR1 SGHRS and CDR2 YFSETQ. The CDR3 is 14 amino acids.

The chain joins TRBV19 to TRBJ2-7, with D possibly TRBD2 on 5 matching bases. Germline assignment: CDR1 LNHDA and CDR2 SQIVND (reference sequence). The CDR3 is made up of 14 amino acids. The V gene lost 8 bases and the J gene lost 0 bases, with 14 bases spanning the gap. The DNA for the CDR3 is TGTGCCAGTCGGTCTATAGAGGGCTCCTACGAGCAGTACTTC. Translation: CASRSIEGSYEQYF.

The genes are TRBV5-4 and TRBJ2-7; D assignment may be TRBD1 or TRBD2 (5 bases each). This CDR3 comprises 15 residues. Trimming pared 0 bases from V and 4 bases from J, leaving 14 bases between. Germline CDR1 reads SGHNT; CDR2 reads YYREEE (reference sequence). CDR3 amino acids: CASSLELEGIYEQYF. DNA of the CDR3: TGTGCCAGCAGCTTGGAGCTCGAGGGGATTTACGAGCAGTACTTC.

The chain joins TRBV5-6 to TRBJ1-5; possibly TRBD1 for D (5 bases). The CDR3 spans 14 residues. Germline-derived CDR1 and CDR2 are SGHDT and YYEEEE. V gave up 4 bases and J gave up 4 bases, with 12 bases separating them. Written as DNA, the CDR3 is TGTGCCAGCAGCCGAGGACACACAAATCAGCCCCAGCATTTT. Residues: CASSRGHTNQPQHF. The whole variable domain, remainder taken from reference TRBV5-6 and TRBJ1-5, is DAGVTQSPTHLIKTRGQQVTLRCSPKSGHDTVSWYQQALGQGPQFIFQYYEEEERQRGNFPDRFSGHQFPNYSSELNVNALLLGDSALYLCASSRGHTNQPQHFGDGTRLSIL.

Concerning this clone: The identical CDR3 is also encoded by other nucleotide sequences in the sample. V usage is TRBV27 and J usage is TRBJ1-1; D not resolved. The germline CDR1 and CDR2 sequences are MNHEY and SMNVEV (reference sequence). The V gene lost 0 bases and the J gene lost 4 bases, with 9 bases spanning the gap. This CDR3 spans 14 amino acids. The CDR3 DNA sequence: TGTGCCAGCAGTTTATCGAAAGGTAGCACTGAAGCTTTCTTT. This translates into CASSLSKGSTEAFF.